A selection of T cell receptor beta chains follows, all from one sample in a study of a mutant IDH1 vaccine in newly diagnosed glioma. Sequencing was performed with immunoSEQ multiplex PCR; in TCRdb, only in-frame clones are kept and a portion is missing. The sample holds tens of thousands of clones, about 89% seen once. The sample here was PBMCs, taken from a glioma patient treated with radiotherapy, temozolomide or both. The receptors stem from a young man with glioma. Each CDR3 is given with its conserved first and last residue. The D gene is left open where the match is weak. Clone size, where shown, is once, few, many, or a class for clones that have expanded.

D,size,V,J,DNA,CDR3
NA,NA,TRBV19,TRBJ2-7,TGTGCCAGTAGTCCCACCATAAGCTCCTACGAGCAGTACTTC,CASSPTISSYEQYF
TRBD1,NA,TRBV27,TRBJ1-1,TGTGCCAGCAGTTTAGAGGGGGCGAAGACTGAAGCTTTCTTT,CASSLEGAKTEAFF
NA,few,TRBV10-2,TRBJ2-5,TGCGCCAGCAGCCCGGACGTACAAGAGACCCAGTACTTC,CASSPDVQETQYF
TRBD2,NA,TRBV28,TRBJ2-7,TGTGCCAGCAGTTCCAGCGGGAGGTCATCCTACGAGCAGTACTTC,CASSSSGRSSYEQYF
TRBD2,NA,TRBV5-4,TRBJ2-7,TGTGCCAGCAGCTTGTTGGGTAGCGGGCTTTCATACGAGCAGTACTTC,CASSLLGSGLSYEQYF
TRBD1,NA,TRBV19,TRBJ2-2,TGTGCCAGTACCGTAGACAGGGGCCAGGGCGGGGAGCTGTTTTTT,CASTVDRGQGGELFF
TRBD1,NA,TRBV5-1,TRBJ1-1,TGCGCCACCAGACAGGGAATGAACACTGAAGCTTTCTTT,CATRQGMNTEAFF
NA,NA,TRBV25-1,TRBJ1-1,TGTGCCAGCATTAGTCCCGACAGCCAGAGGACTGAAGCTTTCTTT,CASISPDSQRTEAFF
NA,NA,TRBV27,TRBJ1-1,TGTGCCAGCAGTTTAGTGGGGGATACTGAAGCTTTCTTT,CASSLVGDTEAFF
TRBD2,NA,TRBV6-6,TRBJ2-7,TGTGCCAGCAGGGGACTAGCGGGAGTCTACGAGCAGTACTTC,CASRGLAGVYEQYF
NA,NA,TRBV6-6,TRBJ1-6,TGTGCCAGCAGTTACGAGGGCTCCTATAATTCACCCCTCCACTTT,CASSYEGSYNSPLHF
TRBD2,NA,TRBV6-1,TRBJ2-7,TGTGCCAGCAGTGAAGCGTTCAGGACTAGCGGTTGGTCCTACGAGCAGTACTTC,CASSEAFRTSGWSYEQYF
NA,NA,TRBV6-1,TRBJ2-3,TGTGCCAGCACGGCGCGGAGACGGGGCACAGATACGCAGTATTTT,CASTARRRGTDTQYF
NA,NA,TRBV5-1,TRBJ2-7,TGCGCCAGCCGTCCGGGGCCGTACGAGCAGTACTTC,CASRPGPYEQYF
NA,NA,TRBV30,TRBJ2-5,TGTGCCTGGAGCGGGGGGCTCCACCAAGAGACCCAGTACTTC,CAWSGGLHQETQYF
NA,once,TRBV29-1,TRBJ1-3,TGCAGCGTTGAAGGCTCTTACGACACCATATATTTT,CSVEGSYDTIYF
NA,NA,TRBV4-2,TRBJ2-1,TGTGCCAGCAGCCAAGGGGGACGGATCTTGGTCTTC,CASSQGGRILVF
NA,NA,TRBV5-1,TRBJ2-1,TGCGCCAGCAGCTTAGATGACAGGTTCGAGCAGTTCTTC,CASSLDDRFEQFF
NA,NA,TRBV5-1,TRBJ1-2,TGCGCCAGCAGCTTGGGGGACTTCTATGGCTACACCTTC,CASSLGDFYGYTF
TRBD2,NA,TRBV5-1,TRBJ2-5,TGCGCCAGCAGCCTACCGGGGGGACTAGCGGGAGAAGAGACCCAGTACTTC,CASSLPGGLAGEETQYF
NA,NA,TRBV7-9,TRBJ2-7,TGTGCCAGCAGCTCCGCGGGACAGCTCTACGAGCAGTACTTC,CASSSAGQLYEQYF
TRBD2,NA,TRBV6-4,TRBJ2-1,TGTGCCAGCAGCAGGACTAGCGTCAATGAGCAGTTCTTC,CASSRTSVNEQFF
NA,NA,TRBV28,TRBJ2-6,TGTGCCAGCAGAGGACAGATCTCTGGGGCCAACGTCCTGACTTTC,CASRGQISGANVLTF
NA,NA,TRBV4-1,TRBJ1-1,TGCGCCAGCAGCCAAGATCGAGGGGCCCTGAACACTGAAGCTTTCTTT,CASSQDRGALNTEAFF
NA,NA,TRBV6-1,TRBJ2-7,TGTGCCAGCAGTGGATCACGTTCTAACCCATCCTACGAGCAGTACTTC,CASSGSRSNPSYEQYF